This T cell receptor (beta chain) emerged from a study of T cells after yellow fever vaccination (dated by TCRdb to between 2017 and 2020). Regarding the research as a whole: The SMART-Seq v4 Ultra Low Input RNA kit was used to prepare libraries from fractions with low cell numbers. To follow T-cell clones before and after both primary and booster YFV17D yellow fever vaccination, bulk TCR alpha and beta repertoires underwent longitudinal sequencing. Two healthy male donors made up the cohort, one aged 18 to 30 years and the other aged 30 to 40 years. Blood was drawn at multiple timepoints before and after primary and secondary immunization, with bulk PBMC replicates and cell subsets isolated.

CDR1 and CDR2 are read off the germline V gene as MNHEY and SVGAGI. From its cysteine to its phenylalanine, the CDR3 spans 14 amino acids. The kept DNA is CDR3 alone, 42 bases in frame from the first base. The germline ends are 12 bases apart after V is trimmed by 0 bases and J by 9 bases. TCR cDNA was made using 5'RACE template switching, a step that added a universal primer site and unique molecular identifiers. Priming for cDNA synthesis came from both the TCR alpha and TCR beta constant segments. Libraries were amplified in two PCR steps, with sample barcodes and sequencing adapters added in the second step. Sequencing of libraries was performed on Illumina HiSeq 2500 (2x100 bp) or NovaSeq (2x150 bp). The study's processing was this. MIGEC handled demultiplexing of reads and collapsing into UMI consensus sequences, while MiXCR performed V(D)J alignment. Using edgeR on replicate PBMC samples, clonotypes were called vaccine-responding if FDR was below 0.01 and the log2 fold change was above 5 up to day 15. CD4 or CD8 identity was assigned to each bulk clonotype according to whether the clonotype was present at higher abundance in the sequenced CD4 repertoire or the sequenced CD8 repertoire. The raw public data were reprocessed by TCRdb itself: fastp quality trimming at Q25, MiXCR clonotype calling, in-frame beta chains only. Each CDR3 protein gets just one entry, which takes the most common genes and DNA from the rows behind it. It is TCRdb's table, rather than the study itself, that gives the V and J calls and clone size. This sample has approximately 74,000 distinct CDR3 sequences in its table, and roughly 7.4% of those were observed once. The ten largest clones take up around 35% of the sample.

The paper's findings and limits, for the study overall: After the booster, most clones that had expanded after primary vaccination were detected again (approximately 96% of CD4 and under 90% of CD8), suggesting broad maintenance of memory. A small fraction of clonotypes showed up in both the CD4 and CD8 compartments, probably as a result of convergent recombination. Because the study included only a couple of donors, the extent to which the findings can be generalized is limited. Because abundant contaminating clonotypes from the bulk population could be contained in FACS-sorted repertoires, computational filtering was required. The secondary T-cell response was weaker than the primary response but faster, peaking on day 5 instead of day 15.

This clonotype came up many times. What antigen it recognizes has not been identified. No clone much larger than this one lies a single base away; base qualities are absent. In light of the paper, this sample's treatment or condition label describes: live attenuated yellow fever vaccine strain. PBMCs were isolated from peripheral blood using a standard Ficoll-Paque protocol. Dynabeads CD4 and CD8 positive selection kits were used to isolate the CD4 and CD8 T-cell fractions. TriZol was used to extract RNA from bulk PBMCs, from CD4 and CD8 fractions, and from dextramer-positive and dextramer-negative fractions.

The rearranged segments are TRBV6-5 and TRBJ2-1, with TRBD2 as a weak D call on 6 bases. The sample in question was CD8+ T cells sorted from PBMCs, obtained less than 6 days after the first yellow fever vaccination. The TCR was taken from a man aged 18 to 35 who received the YFV17D yellow fever vaccine. The DNA is TGTGCCAGCAGTTACTCCTATGTGGGGGGTGAGCAGTTCTTC. Translated, it reads CASSYSYVGGEQFF.